A selection of T cell receptor beta chains follows, all from one sample in a study of blood T cell repertoires in COVID-19. Generated by immunoSEQ multiplex PCR, the TCRdb table keeps only in-frame clones and is missing some. The sample contains about 220,000 clones, 70% to 85% of which appear only once. Sequencing was done on a sample of PBMCs or T cells enriched from blood (not recorded which). The origin of the receptors is a woman aged 55-75 years who had recovered from COVID-19. Both conserved end residues are part of each CDR3. D genes are given only for firm matches. Clone sizes are given selectively: once, few, many, or a class where the clone is expanded.

D: -
size: -
J: TRBJ1-1
V: TRBV7-9
CDR3: CASSLGGGTEAFF
DNA: TGTGCCAGCAGCTTGGGGGGTGGGACTGAAGCTTTCTTT

D: TRBD2
size: once
J: TRBJ2-1
V: TRBV5-1
CDR3: CASTTGGGTENEQFF
DNA: TGCGCCAGCACCACTGGCGGGGGAACTGAAAATGAGCAGTTCTTC

D: TRBD1
size: -
J: TRBJ2-6
V: TRBV6-4
CDR3: CACLYPGQSISGANVLTF
DNA: TGTGCCTGCTTATACCCGGGACAGAGCATTTCTGGGGCCAACGTCCTGACTTTC

D: -
size: -
J: TRBJ1-5
V: TRBV2
CDR3: CASSGQSYSNQPQHF
DNA: TGTGCCAGCAGTGGGCAGTCTTATAGCAATCAGCCCCAGCATTTT

D: -
size: -
J: TRBJ1-5
V: TRBV3-1/TRBV3-2
CDR3: CASSSGFSNQPQHF
DNA: TGTGCCAGCAGCTCGGGTTTTAGCAATCAGCCCCAGCATTTT

D: -
size: -
J: TRBJ2-7
V: TRBV4-2
CDR3: CASSQARGTYEQYF
DNA: TGTGCCAGCAGCCAAGCGCGGGGAACTTACGAGCAGTACTTC

D: -
size: -
J: TRBJ2-2
V: TRBV6-2/TRBV6-3
CDR3: CASSSRLGGTGELFF
DNA: TGTGCCAGCAGTTCCCGGCTGGGGGGCACCGGGGAGCTGTTTTTT

D: TRBD2
size: once
J: TRBJ2-2
V: TRBV11-3
CDR3: CASSPTSGPTGELFF
DNA: TGTGCCAGCAGCCCGACTAGCGGGCCTACCGGGGAGCTGTTTTTT

D: TRBD2
size: -
J: TRBJ2-2
V: TRBV5-4
CDR3: CASSLEGLAGAANTGELFF
DNA: TGTGCCAGCAGCTTGGAGGGACTAGCGGGAGCAGCGAACACCGGGGAGCTGTTTTTT

D: TRBD2
size: -
J: TRBJ2-3
V: TRBV4-2
CDR3: CASSLGLAGEGTDTQYF
DNA: TGTGCCAGCAGCCTGGGACTAGCGGGGGAGGGCACAGATACGCAGTATTTT

D: TRBD1
size: -
J: TRBJ2-3
V: TRBV9
CDR3: CASKGGGTGTDTQYF
DNA: TGTGCCTCTAAGGGAGGGGGGACAGGGACAGATACGCAGTATTTT

D: -
size: -
J: TRBJ2-7
V: TRBV21-1
CDR3: CASSKGPPGQKYF
DNA: TGTGCCAGCAGCAAAGGTCCTCCGGGACAGAAGTACTTC

D: TRBD2
size: -
J: TRBJ2-7
V: TRBV7-9
CDR3: CASSLVGGRALSYEQYF
DNA: TGTGCCAGCAGCTTAGTCGGCGGGAGAGCCCTCTCCTACGAGCAGTACTTC

D: -
size: -
J: TRBJ1-5
V: TRBV4-3
CDR3: CASSQKTGVFQPQHF
DNA: TGCGCCAGCAGCCAGAAGACAGGTGTGTTTCAGCCCCAGCATTTT

D: -
size: few
J: TRBJ1-2
V: TRBV27
CDR3: CASSHQVDYGYTF
DNA: TGTGCCAGCAGCCATCAGGTCGACTATGGCTACACCTTC

D: -
size: -
J: TRBJ1-1
V: TRBV2
CDR3: CASSVSGVTEAFF
DNA: TGTGCCAGCAGTGTGTCAGGGGTTACTGAAGCTTTCTTT

D: TRBD2
size: -
J: TRBJ2-7
V: TRBV12-5
CDR3: CASGLVRGSGRWYEQYF
DNA: TGTGCTAGTGGTTTGGTACGGGGTAGCGGGAGGTGGTACGAGCAGTACTTC

D: TRBD2
size: -
J: TRBJ2-2
V: TRBV3-1/TRBV3-2
CDR3: CASSLAGNTGELFF
DNA: TGTGCCAGCAGCCTAGCGGGGAACACCGGGGAGCTGTTTTTT

D: TRBD1
size: -
J: TRBJ1-6
V: TRBV27
CDR3: CASSTRTGSSYNSPLHF
DNA: TGTGCCAGCAGTACTCGGACAGGGAGCTCCTATAATTCACCCCTCCACTTT

D: TRBD1
size: -
J: TRBJ2-7
V: TRBV25-1
CDR3: CASSEVSTGERSYYEQYF
DNA: TGTGCCAGCAGTGAAGTAAGCACAGGGGAAAGATCCTACTACGAGCAGTACTTC

D: -
size: -
J: TRBJ2-7
V: TRBV25-1
CDR3: CASSDRGSVYEQYF
DNA: TGTGCCAGCAGTGATAGGGGCAGCGTCTACGAGCAGTACTTC

D: TRBD1
size: -
J: TRBJ1-1
V: TRBV2
CDR3: CASSDRQGTNTEAFF
DNA: TGTGCCAGCAGTGACAGACAGGGGACGAACACTGAAGCTTTCTTT

D: TRBD2
size: -
J: TRBJ2-4
V: TRBV19
CDR3: CASTTLGGRGSKNIQYF
DNA: TGTGCCAGTACCACCTTAGGCGGGAGAGGGTCCAAAAACATTCAGTACTTC

D: -
size: -
J: TRBJ2-3
V: TRBV9
CDR3: CASSAMRSTDTQYF
DNA: TGTGCCAGCAGCGCCATGCGGAGTACAGATACGCAGTATTTT

D: -
size: -
J: TRBJ2-5
V: TRBV11-3
CDR3: CASSLMGRETQYF
DNA: TGTGCCAGCAGCTTAATGGGGAGGGAGACCCAGTACTTC

D: TRBD1
size: -
J: TRBJ2-3
V: TRBV29-1
CDR3: CSVFLWTGVRRGTDTQYF
DNA: TGCAGCGTCTTCCTATGGACAGGGGTGCGGCGGGGGACAGATACGCAGTATTTT

D: -
size: -
J: TRBJ1-1
V: TRBV10-3
CDR3: CAISETGLNTEAFF
DNA: TGTGCCATCAGTGAGACAGGGCTGAACACTGAAGCTTTCTTT

D: TRBD2
size: -
J: TRBJ2-3
V: TRBV9
CDR3: CASSVDTSGDTQYF
DNA: TGTGCCAGCAGCGTAGATACTAGCGGAGATACGCAGTATTTT

D: -
size: -
J: TRBJ2-1
V: TRBV19
CDR3: CASRDTRIRNEQFF
DNA: TGTGCCAGTAGAGACACCCGTATTCGCAATGAGCAGTTCTTC

D: TRBD1
size: -
J: TRBJ2-3
V: TRBV5-1
CDR3: CASSLSTGGFTDTQYF
DNA: TGCGCCAGCAGCTTGTCGACAGGGGGATTCACAGATACGCAGTATTTT

D: -
size: -
J: TRBJ2-2
V: TRBV5-4
CDR3: CASRRQSSNTGELFF
DNA: TGTGCCAGCAGGAGACAGTCCTCGAACACCGGGGAGCTGTTTTTT

D: TRBD1
size: -
J: TRBJ1-4
V: TRBV4-2
CDR3: CAARRGLEKLFF
DNA: TGTGCTGCCCGCAGGGGGCTTGAAAAACTGTTTTTT

D: -
size: -
J: TRBJ2-1
V: TRBV11-3
CDR3: CASSRGSNEQFF
DNA: TGTGCCAGCAGCCGAGGGAGCAATGAGCAGTTCTTC

D: -
size: -
J: TRBJ1-5
V: TRBV7-9
CDR3: CASSSGVGNQPQHF
DNA: TGTGCCAGCAGCTCAGGGGTTGGTAATCAGCCCCAGCATTTT

D: TRBD1
size: -
J: TRBJ1-5
V: TRBV10-3
CDR3: CAIRDRDNQPQHF
DNA: TGTGCCATCAGAGACAGGGATAATCAGCCCCAGCATTTT

D: -
size: few
J: TRBJ1-2
V: TRBV29-1
CDR3: CSGHSSLGYTF
DNA: TGCAGCGGTCACAGTTCCCTCGGCTACACCTTC

D: -
size: -
J: TRBJ2-2
V: TRBV10-1
CDR3: CASRDTGELFF
DNA: TGCGCCAGCCGAGACACCGGGGAGCTGTTTTTT

D: TRBD2
size: -
J: TRBJ2-7
V: TRBV29-1
CDR3: CSVGGTSGSHEQYF
DNA: TGCAGCGTTGGGGGGACTAGCGGGTCCCACGAGCAGTACTTC

D: -
size: -
J: TRBJ2-1
V: TRBV7-9
CDR3: CASSFRNEQFF
DNA: TGTGCCAGCAGCTTTAGAAATGAGCAGTTCTTC

D: -
size: -
J: TRBJ2-7
V: TRBV20-1
CDR3: CSARALEQYF
DNA: TGCAGTGCCCGCGCTCTCGAGCAGTACTTC

D: TRBD1
size: -
J: TRBJ1-1
V: TRBV3-1/TRBV3-2
CDR3: CASSRTGGNTEAFF
DNA: TGTGCCAGCAGCCGGACAGGGGGGAACACTGAAGCTTTCTTT